The 9 T cell receptor beta chains listed next were all sequenced from one sample in a study of regulatory T cells in long-lasting Graves disease. The time point: newly diagnosed GD, antithyroid drugs for less than 3 months. Researchers made the TCR library from RNA that was extracted from PBMCs. Sequencing libraries for TCR beta were prepared with iRepertoire HTBI primers and Arm-PCR of CDR3 regions. TCRdb reprocessed the multiplex PCR reads via MiXCR and lists one record per CDR3 protein. The table includes 350,000 to 500,000 distinct CDR3 sequences, 16% detected once. The same data also went into a second study, on T cells in Graves' hyperthyroidism and ophthalmopathy.

Sequences were derived from peripheral blood mononuclear cells (PBMCs), sampled at new diagnosis, from a patient treated with antithyroid drugs. These receptors all come from a woman between 18 and 29 years old with Graves disease.

This clonotype was seen at least ten times. This rearrangement joins TRBV6-1 to TRBJ2-1; TRBD1 agrees at 9 bases. Germline CDR1 reads MNHNS; CDR2 reads SASEGT. Germline trimming cut 6 bases from V and 8 bases from J; bases unmatched to any gene: 11. The CDR3 contains 15 residues. The DNA for the CDR3 is TGTGCCAGCAGACCCAGAGGACAGGGGATCGATGAGCAGTTCTTC. Amino acids: CASRPRGQGIDEQFF.

CDR3 loop: CASSLTGKDTQYF. The CDR3 nucleotides read TGTGCCAGCAGCTTAACAGGAAAAGATACGCAGTATTTT. The V and J genes are TRBV11-2 and TRBJ2-3; the D gene is possibly TRBD1 (5 bases). Trimming removed 2 bases from V and 5 bases from J, with 8 bases in between. Germline V lookup: CDR1 SGHAT, CDR2 FQNNGV. The CDR3 contains 13 residues.

The chain combines TRBV10-3 with TRBJ2-3; 9 nucleotides match TRBD1. Trimming cost V 6 bases and J 2 bases; bases outside gene matches: 6. The CDR3 sequence is 15 residues long. The V gene's germline CDR1 is ENHRY and CDR2 SYGVKD. DNA for the CDR3: TGTGCCATCAGGGGACAGGGCGGGTTCACAGATACGCAGTATTTT. Translating it yields CAIRGQGGFTDTQYF.

The rearrangement joins TRBV11-2 to TRBJ2-7; 7 positions match TRBD2. V lost 5 bases to trimming and J lost 2 bases; unmatched junction nucleotides: 3. There are 13 residues in the CDR3. CDR1 and CDR2 from the germline V gene are SGHAT and FQNNGV. The CDR3 bases are TGTGCCAGCAGCAAAGGGACTACCTACGAGCAGTACTTC. Amino acids: CASSKGTTYEQYF.

This clonotype occurred many times. This chain links TRBV28 with TRBJ2-1; a weak D match, TRBD2 (5 bases). The V gene's germline CDR1 is MDHEN and CDR2 SYDVKM. The V gene lost 6 bases and the J gene lost 1 base, with 10 bases spanning the gap. The CDR3 extends over 14 amino acids. CDR3: CASRSERSYNEQFF. The CDR3 nucleotides read TGTGCCAGCAGGAGCGAGCGGTCCTACAATGAGCAGTTCTTC.

This clonotype has more than one count but fewer than ten. The chain couples TRBV25-1 to TRBJ2-5, with D possibly TRBD2 on 6 matching bases. The CDR3 length is 16 residues. The V gene lost 2 bases and the J gene lost 4 bases, with 17 bases spanning the gap. Germline CDR1 is MGHDK and CDR2 is SYGVNS. The CDR3 loop reads CASSETVVWDSETQYF. CDR3 nucleotides: TGTGCCAGCAGTGAAACAGTCGTTTGGGACTCAGAGACCCAGTACTTC.

This clonotype has a count of ten or more. V and J are TRBV10-3 and TRBJ1-1, with 8 bases identical to TRBD1. Germline trimming cut 2 bases from V and 1 base from J; bases unmatched to any gene: 3. This CDR3 region has 15 residues. Germline V gene lookup returns CDR1 ENHRY and CDR2 SYGVKD. The CDR3 protein is CAISEPQGANTEAFF. The CDR3 DNA reads TGTGCCATCAGTGAGCCGCAGGGGGCGAACACTGAAGCTTTCTTT.

This clonotype was counted many times. V usage is TRBV7-9 and J usage is TRBJ2-5; no reliable D call. The CDR3 length is 17 residues. CDR1 and CDR2 (germline): SEHNR, FQNEAQ (reference sequence). The V gene lost 2 bases and the J gene lost 4 bases, with 20 bases spanning the gap. The CDR3 protein is CASSLSITDPWRETQYF. For the CDR3, the DNA is TGTGCCAGCAGCTTATCTATAACGGACCCCTGGAGAGAGACCCAGTACTTC.

This clonotype has a handful of counts. The V gene is TRBV27, the J gene TRBJ2-7; 11 bases are a match to TRBD2. CDR1 is MNHEY and CDR2 is SMNVEV in the germline V gene (reference sequence). This CDR3 contains 16 residues. The trim removed 5 bases at V and 3 bases at J, leaving 9 bases unmatched. The CDR3: CASSPTGLAVHYEQYF. The CDR3 region has the DNA TGTGCCAGCAGTCCCACGGGACTAGCGGTGCACTACGAGCAGTACTTC.